Below, one T cell receptor (beta chain) is given with its context. The CDR3 runs to 15 residues. With 3 bases removed from V and 7 bases from J, the gap between germline ends came to 15 bases. TCRdb re-called the 5' RACE reads with MiXCR, one entry per CDR3 protein. The repertoire includes about 250,000 distinct CDR3 sequences, roughly a third of them detected once, and roughly 4.2% sits in the top ten. These data originate in a study of CD8 T cells in ankylosing spondylitis. The V gene is TRBV12-3 or TRBV12-4, the J gene TRBJ2-2; possibly TRBD1 for D (6 bases). Sequencing was done on a sample of blood, either unsorted or a sorted T cell fraction (not recorded which). This receptor was identified in a male donor with ankylosing spondylitis or in good health (not recorded which). DNA for the CDR3: TGTGCCAGCAGTTTTTTGGGGGCCAGGGGCGGGGAGCTGTTTTTT. It yields the protein CASSFLGARGGELFF.